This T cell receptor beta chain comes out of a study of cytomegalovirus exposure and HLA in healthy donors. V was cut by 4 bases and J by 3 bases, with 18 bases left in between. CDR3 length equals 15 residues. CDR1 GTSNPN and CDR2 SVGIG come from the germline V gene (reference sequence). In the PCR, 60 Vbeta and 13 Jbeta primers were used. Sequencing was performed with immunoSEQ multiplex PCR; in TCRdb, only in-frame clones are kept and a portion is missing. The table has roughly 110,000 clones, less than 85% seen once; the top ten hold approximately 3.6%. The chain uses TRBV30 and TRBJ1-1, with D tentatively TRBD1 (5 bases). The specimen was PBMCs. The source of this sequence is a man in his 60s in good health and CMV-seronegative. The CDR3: CAWTSKGRRDTEAFF. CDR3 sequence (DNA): TGTGCCTGGACGTCAAAGGGGCGGAGAGACACTGAAGCTTTCTTT.